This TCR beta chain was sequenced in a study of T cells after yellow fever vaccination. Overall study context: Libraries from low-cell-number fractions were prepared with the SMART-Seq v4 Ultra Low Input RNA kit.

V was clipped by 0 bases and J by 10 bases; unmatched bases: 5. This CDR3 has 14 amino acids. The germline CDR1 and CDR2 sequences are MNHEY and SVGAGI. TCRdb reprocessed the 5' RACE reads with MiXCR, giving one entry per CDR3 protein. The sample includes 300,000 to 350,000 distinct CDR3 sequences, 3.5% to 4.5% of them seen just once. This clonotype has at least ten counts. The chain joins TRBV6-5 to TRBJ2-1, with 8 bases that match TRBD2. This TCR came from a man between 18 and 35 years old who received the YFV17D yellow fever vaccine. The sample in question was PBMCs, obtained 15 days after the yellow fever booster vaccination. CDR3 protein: CASSYSSGGQEQFF. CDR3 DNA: TGTGCCAGCAGTTACTCTTCGGGGGGGCAGGAGCAGTTCTTC.